The 17 T cell receptor beta chains below come from one sample, sequenced in a study of blood T cell repertoires in COVID-19. Assay: immunoSEQ multiplex PCR; the TCRdb copy retains only in-frame clones and omits some. The table has tens of thousands of clones, about 85% seen once. Sequencing was carried out using peripheral blood. Every receptor here comes from a man in his sixties or seventies with acute or convalescent COVID-19.

The J gene is TRBJ2-1, the V gene TRBV7-9, with 9 bases lining up with TRBD2. Germline assignment: CDR1 SEHNR and CDR2 FQNEAQ (reference sequence). CDR3 length equals 17 residues. Trimming removed 5 bases from V and 0 bases from J; junction bases left unmatched: 8. The CDR3 region is CASSRPGTSSSYNEQFF. The CDR3 DNA sequence: TGTGCCAGCAGCCGTCCCGGGACTAGCTCCTCCTACAATGAGCAGTTCTTC.

CDR3 region: CASSPLGREGEKLFF. In nucleotides, the CDR3 is TGTGCCAGCAGTCCCCTAGGCAGGGAAGGCGAAAAACTGTTTTTT. The chain uses TRBV28 and TRBJ1-4, with D possibly TRBD1 on 5 matching bases. V lost 5 bases and J lost 8, with 18 bases in between. The CDR3 consists of 15 residues. In germline, CDR1 is MDHEN, CDR2 SYDVKM.

The rearrangement links TRBV28 to TRBJ2-1; D unclear. This CDR3 contains 11 residues. The germline V gene has CDR1 MDHEN and CDR2 SYDVKM. Trimming removed 2 bases from V and 9 bases from J, with 5 bases in between. The CDR3 loop is CASSLIVEQFF. The CDR3 nucleotides are TGTGCCAGCAGTTTAATAGTTGAGCAGTTCTTC.

The chain is built from TRBV9 and TRBJ2-7; 7 nucleotides match TRBD1. Per the germline V gene, CDR1 is SGDLS and CDR2 is YYNGEE. Trimming removed 4 bases from V and 1 base from J; junction bases left unmatched: 5. This CDR3 is 14 amino acids long. The CDR3 bases are TGTGCCAGCAGCACAGGGGACACTTCCTACGAGCAGTACTTC. As protein: CASSTGDTSYEQYF.

The V and J genes are TRBV6-5 and TRBJ2-7; TRBD1 agrees at 8 bases. The CDR3 is made up of 15 amino acids. The germline CDR1 and CDR2 sequences are MNHEY and SVGAGI. V lost 5 bases and J lost 0; bases outside the gene matches: 6. CDR3 coding DNA: TGTGCCAGCAGTCGACAGGGGATGGGCTCCTACGAGCAGTACTTC. Amino acids: CASSRQGMGSYEQYF.

This chain uses TRBV11-2 with TRBJ1-5; a weak D match, TRBD1 (5 bases). Trimming stripped 5 bases from V and 7 bases from J, with 15 bases between. The CDR3 has 14 residues. CDR1 and CDR2 (germline): SGHAT, FQNNGV. CDR3 bases: TGTGCCAGCAGCGTGGACAAGGTAGGGCAGCCCCAGCATTTT. This gives the protein CASSVDKVGQPQHF.

The chain links TRBV28 to TRBJ2-2, with TRBD2 as a possible D gene (6 bases). V lost 0 bases and J 4 bases, leaving 9 bases between the germline ends. The CDR3 length is 15 residues. Per the germline V gene, CDR1 is MDHEN and CDR2 is SYDVKM. The CDR3 sequence: CASSLWRGGTGELFF. DNA for the CDR3: TGTGCCAGCAGTTTATGGCGGGGCGGCACCGGGGAGCTGTTTTTT.

The chain is built from TRBV19 and TRBJ1-2; D not resolved. The CDR3 spans 14 residues. Looked up from germline, CDR1 is LNHDA and CDR2 is SQIVND (reference sequence). V was shortened by 8 bases and J by 5 bases, with 18 bases between the two germline ends. CDR3 protein: CASLPQYKEYGYTF. DNA of the CDR3: TGTGCCAGTCTTCCACAATATAAAGAATATGGCTACACCTTC.

The J gene is TRBJ2-3, the V gene TRBV23-1, with 8 bases identical to TRBD1. TRBV23-1 is treated as an ORF (open reading frame) with a function not yet certain. The CDR3 runs 14 residues. The trim removed 7 bases at V and 1 base at J, leaving 4 bases unmatched. CDR3 residues: CASTQGAGTDTQYF. In DNA form, the CDR3 reads TGCGCCAGCACCCAGGGGGCGGGCACAGATACGCAGTATTTT.

This chain connects TRBV12-5 to TRBJ1-2; weak D call: TRBD1 (6 bases). CDR1 is LGHNT, CDR2 FRNRAP, per germline. V was pared by 2 bases and J by 1 base, with 11 bases between. This CDR3 has 15 residues. The CDR3 nucleotides are TGTGCTAGTGGTTTGCCCCGACAGGTTAACTATGGCTACACCTTC. This encodes CASGLPRQVNYGYTF.

The chain links TRBV5-5 to TRBJ1-5; no definite D call. CDR3 length: 13 residues. V was shortened by 2 bases and J by 4 bases, with 7 bases between the two germline ends. The germline CDR1 and CDR2 sequences are SGHKS and YYEKEE (reference sequence). In DNA form, the CDR3 reads TGTGCCAGCAGCTTACAAGATAATCAGCCCCAGCATTTT. Translating it yields CASSLQDNQPQHF.

This CDR3 is CASSPVLGGQYEQYF. The CDR3 DNA sequence: TGTGCCAGCAGTCCCGTGCTGGGGGGGCAATACGAGCAGTACTTC. V and J are TRBV7-2 and TRBJ2-7, with a tentative D call TRBD2 (7 bases). Germline V gene lookup returns CDR1 SGHTA and CDR2 FQGNSA. Trimming removed 6 bases from V and 4 bases from J, with 19 bases in between. CDR3 length: 15 residues.

The chain couples TRBV29-1 to TRBJ1-2; 9 bases are shared with TRBD1. The V gene's germline CDR1 is SQVTM and CDR2 ANQGSEA. CDR3 length equals 12 residues. V dropped 7 bases and J dropped 9; count of bases not matched to a gene: 9. The CDR3 spells CSAGQGSESYTF. Written as DNA, the CDR3 is TGCAGCGCCGGACAGGGGTCTGAGAGCTACACCTTC.

This chain connects TRBV27 to TRBJ2-3; TRBD1 aligns across 9 bases. V lost 6 bases and J lost 5; bases outside the gene matches: 12. Germline assignment: CDR1 MNHEY and CDR2 SMNVEV (reference sequence). This CDR3 is built from 16 residues. CDR3 DNA: TGTGCCAGCAGGCCTCGACGGACAGGGGCCGGAGATACGCAGTATTTT. It encodes CASRPRRTGAGDTQYF.

The chain is built from TRBV12-5 and TRBJ2-5, with 16 nucleotides matching TRBD2. V lost 7 bases to trimming and J lost 5 bases; unmatched junction nucleotides: 10. Germline lookup yields CDR1 LGHNT and CDR2 FRNRAP. The CDR3 runs 17 residues. The CDR3 sequence: CASVPLPGLAGGETQYF. DNA for the CDR3: TGTGCTAGTGTTCCACTACCGGGACTAGCGGGGGGGGAGACCCAGTACTTC.

The gene calls are TRBV15 and TRBJ1-5; no clear D. The germline V gene encodes CDR1 LNHNV and CDR2 YYDKDF (reference sequence). The CDR3 runs to 13 residues. V lost 0 bases, J lost 7 bases, and 7 bases lay in between. CDR3 sequence (DNA): TGTGCCACCAGCAGAGATCTTCTCCAGCCCCAGCATTTT. This translates into CATSRDLLQPQHF.

This rearrangement joins TRBV11-2 to TRBJ2-2, with TRBD1 matching over 10 bases. Germline trimming cut 5 bases from V and 7 bases from J; bases unmatched to any gene: 13. Germline V gene data show CDR1 as SGHAT and CDR2 as FQNNGV. CDR3 size: 17 residues. CDR3 sequence: CASSHASLGQGSGELFF. The CDR3 bases are TGTGCCAGCAGCCACGCCTCCCTGGGACAGGGGAGCGGGGAGCTGTTTTTT. The entire variable domain, with the rest obtained from reference TRBV11-2 and TRBJ2-2, is as follows: EAGVAQSPRYKIIEKRQSVAFWCNPISGHATLYWYQQILGQGPKLLIQFQNNGVVDDSQLPKDRFSAERLKGVDSTLKIQPAKLEDSAVYLCASSHASLGQGSGELFFGEGSRLTVL.